This passage covers 22 T cell receptor beta chains from one sample sequenced in a study of radiation and T cells in renal cell carcinoma. Time point indicated: blood 2 weeks post-SBRT. Sample treatment: 15 Gy SBRT to primary tumor, nephrectomy 4 weeks later. The protocol was immunoSEQ multiplex PCR, while the TCRdb copy is restricted to in-frame clones and leaves out a portion. The sample includes some 120,000 clones, about four fifths of them seen just once. This specimen consisted of blood, obtained from a patient whose treatment included radiotherapy and nephrectomy. These receptors were taken from a man over 45 with renal cell carcinoma.

The V gene is TRBV7-3, the J gene TRBJ2-1, with 8 positions matching TRBD2. The CDR3 extends over 15 amino acids. Germline V gives CDR1 SGHTA, CDR2 FQGTGA. V lost 4 bases, J lost 5 bases, and 7 bases stayed unmatched. The CDR3 reads CASSSGLGFHNEQFF. The DNA of the CDR3 is TGTGCCAGCAGCTCGGGACTAGGGTTCCACAATGAGCAGTTCTTC.

The rearrangement uses TRBV4-3 and TRBJ1-6, with D unresolved. The length of the CDR3 is 18 residues. Germline V gene data show CDR1 as LGHNA and CDR2 as YSLEER. V lost 1 base and J lost 7, with 20 bases in between. DNA for the CDR3: TGCGCCAGCAGCCAAGCCGGTTACCTCGGAAGGCAAAATTCACCCCTCCACTTT. It specifies CASSQAGYLGRQNSPLHF.

In its sample, this clone was seen a few times. J is TRBJ2-2 and V is TRBV10-3; 10 bases are a match to TRBD1. The CDR3 extends over 14 amino acids. After removal of 8 bases from V and 3 bases from J, the junction contained 3 bases not matched to a gene. Germline CDR1 is ENHRY and CDR2 is SYGVKD. CDR3 DNA sequence: TGTGCCATCCCCGGGACAGGGGACACCGGGGAGCTGTTTTTT. This translates into CAIPGTGDTGELFF.

The genes are TRBV7-2 and TRBJ1-2; D unclear. CDR1 and CDR2 from the germline V gene are SGHTA and FQGNSA. Deletions cut 1 base from V and 3 bases from J, with 9 bases between. The CDR3 runs 14 residues. CDR3 sequence: CASSLVSDYYGYTF. The CDR3 region has the DNA TGTGCCAGCAGCTTAGTATCGGACTACTATGGCTACACCTTC.

The chain has TRBV6-6 and TRBJ2-7, with D maybe TRBD2 (6 bases). The length of the CDR3 is 15 residues. Germline loops: CDR1 MNHNY, CDR2 SVGAGI (reference sequence). The V gene lost 2 bases and the J gene lost 4 bases, with 15 bases spanning the gap. The CDR3 here is CASSYIRGIGYEQYF. CDR3 nucleotide sequence: TGTGCCAGCAGTTACATCCGGGGGATTGGGTACGAGCAGTACTTC.

The J gene is TRBJ2-7, the V gene TRBV27; D possibly corresponds to TRBD1 (6 bases). V lost 1 base to trimming and J lost 6 bases, with 22 bases between them. The CDR3 contains 17 residues. Germline assignment: CDR1 MNHEY and CDR2 SMNVEV (reference sequence). This chain's CDR3 is CASSLYPPGQYRGEQYF. CDR3 sequence (DNA): TGTGCCAGCAGTTTATACCCACCCGGACAGTACCGGGGCGAGCAGTACTTC.

The genes are TRBV10-3 and TRBJ2-6; TRBD1 matches 8 bases. The CDR3 has 18 amino acids. J gave up 0 bases and V 6 bases, and 10 bases lay outside the gene matches. The germline V gene has CDR1 ENHRY and CDR2 SYGVKD. The CDR3 here is CAIRKSGQGSSGANVLTF. CDR3 sequence (DNA): TGTGCCATCAGAAAAAGCGGACAGGGTAGCTCTGGGGCCAACGTCCTGACTTTC.

This sequence joins TRBV5-1 and TRBJ1-2; the match to TRBD1 covers 11 bases. Germline V CDR1 and CDR2: SGHRS, YFSETQ. Losses at the gene ends were 4 bases for V and 2 bases for J; bases not matched to a gene: 4. The CDR3 totals 15 residues. CDR3 residues: CASSPGQGANYGYTF. Written as DNA, the CDR3 is TGCGCCAGCAGCCCAGGACAGGGGGCGAACTATGGCTACACCTTC.

This clone was counted a few times. The rearrangement uses TRBV25-1 and TRBJ1-1; maybe TRBD1 (6 bases). With 1 base removed from V and 3 bases from J, the gap between germline ends came to 12 bases. The length of the CDR3 is 15 residues. Germline-derived CDR1 and CDR2 are MGHDK and SYGVNS. The DNA of the CDR3 is TGTGCCAGCAGTGAATCCTACAGGGTTGACACTGAAGCTTTCTTT. It encodes CASSESYRVDTEAFF.

This chain uses TRBV29-1 with TRBJ2-5; D could derive from TRBD1 or TRBD2 (5 bases each). The V and J ends lost 7 bases and 4 bases respectively, with 13 bases between them. CDR3 length: 12 residues. Germline loops: CDR1 SQVTM, CDR2 ANQGSEA. The CDR3 bases are TGCAGCGGGGGGAGTCCTCGAGAGACCCAGTACTTC. Its translation is CSGGSPRETQYF.

The chain links TRBV4-2 to TRBJ2-1; D possibly corresponds to TRBD2 (7 bases). The germline gives CDR1 LGHNA, CDR2 YNFKEQ. The CDR3 has 15 amino acids. Trimming cost V 1 base and J 5 bases, with 12 bases left between them. CDR3 DNA: TGTGCCAGCAGCCAAGGGGCGGGGGCCAACAATGAGCAGTTCTTC. It yields the protein CASSQGAGANNEQFF.

The V call is TRBV5-5, the J call TRBJ1-4; a weak D match, TRBD1 (5 bases). Trimming took off 2 bases at V and 6 bases at J, with 11 bases between the two ends. Germline values: CDR1 SGHKS, CDR2 YYEKEE (reference sequence). The CDR3 has 14 residues. The CDR3 spells CASSFQGHYEKLFF. The CDR3 DNA follows: TGTGCCAGCAGCTTTCAGGGCCATTATGAAAAACTGTTTTTT. Full variable domain (outside the CDR3, taken from reference TRBV5-5 and TRBJ1-4): DAGVTQSPTHLIKTRGQQVTLRCSPISGHKSVSWYQQVLGQGPQFIFQYYEKEERGRGNFPDRFSARQFPNYSSELNVNALLLGDSALYLCASSFQGHYEKLFFGSGTQLSVL.

This chain links TRBV7-6 with TRBJ1-2, with D maybe TRBD1 (6 bases). V lost 4 bases and J lost 5, with 20 bases in between. Germline V CDR1 and CDR2: SGHVS, FNYEAQ. The CDR3 spans 16 residues. The DNA for the CDR3 is TGTGCCAGCAGCTCACGTCCACAGGGCTTTGGGTATGGCTACACCTTC. This sequence encodes CASSSRPQGFGYGYTF.

This clone was picked up a small number of times. This CDR3 is also generated by other DNA sequences in the sample. V gene TRBV6-5 combines with J gene TRBJ1-6, with a possible D match to TRBD1 (6 bases). This CDR3 is built from 15 residues. V lost 2 bases to trimming and J lost 10 bases, with 15 bases between them. Germline CDR1 MNHEY, CDR2 SVGAGI. The CDR3 spells CASSYTQGLESPLHF. In nucleotides, the CDR3 is TGTGCCAGCAGTTACACACAGGGCCTGGAATCACCCCTCCACTTT.

The V and J genes are TRBV7-2 and TRBJ1-5; no reliable D call. CDR1 and CDR2 from the germline V gene are SGHTA and FQGNSA. V gave up 3 bases and J gave up 8 bases, with 11 bases separating them. The CDR3 has 13 residues. In DNA, the CDR3 is TGTGCCAGCAGCTTCCGTCCGGAAGAGCCCCAGCATTTT. It is translated as CASSFRPEEPQHF.

The genes are TRBV10-3 and TRBJ2-7; D is undetermined. V was shortened by 2 bases and J by 2 bases, with 19 bases between the two germline ends. The CDR3 contains 17 residues. Germline values: CDR1 ENHRY, CDR2 SYGVKD. The CDR3 is CAISEPASAFSTYEQYF. For the CDR3, the DNA is TGTGCCATCAGTGAGCCCGCCTCGGCATTTTCAACCTACGAGCAGTACTTC.

This clone was seen a few times. The junction and the germline gene differ at one end; a read error may be behind it. V is TRBV7-7 and J is TRBJ2-3; 9 bases align to TRBD1. Germline V gene lookup returns CDR1 SSHAT and CDR2 FNYEAQ (reference sequence). CDR3 length: 17 residues. The CDR3 sequence is CASSLGTGGLGTDTQYF. The DNA for the CDR3 is TGTGCTAGCAGCTTAGGTACAGGGGGCTTGGGCACAGATACGCAGTATTTT.

This clone was seen only once. The rearrangement links TRBV7-9 to TRBJ2-2; 9 nucleotides match TRBD1. The CDR3 has 14 residues. Trimming removed 9 bases from V and 5 bases from J; junction bases left unmatched: 7. Per germline, CDR1 SEHNR and CDR2 FQNEAQ (reference sequence). The chain's CDR3 is CARDRDRETGELFF. CDR3 nucleotide sequence: TGTGCCAGGGACAGGGACAGGGAAACCGGGGAGCTGTTTTTT.

This clone rates as medium-sized. J is TRBJ2-1 and V is TRBV18; 12 positions agree with TRBD2. In germline, CDR1 is KGHSH, CDR2 LQKENI. The V gene end was trimmed by 3 bases and the J gene end by 4 bases; junction bases not matched to a gene: 7. The CDR3 has 17 residues. Here the CDR3 DNA reads TGTGCCAGCTCACCCTGGACTAGCGGGAACCTTTACAATGAGCAGTTCTTC. Its translation: CASSPWTSGNLYNEQFF.

This chain joins TRBV18 and TRBJ2-2, with 7 positions matching TRBD2. There are 17 residues in the CDR3. Germline assignment: CDR1 KGHSH and CDR2 LQKENI. V was pared by 0 bases and J by 4 bases, with 8 bases of the junction left unmatched. CDR3 amino acids: CASSPPGGLSITGELFF. CDR3 bases: TGTGCCAGCTCACCACCGGGGGGACTATCTATCACCGGGGAGCTGTTTTTT. Combining the CDR3 with reference TRBV18 and TRBJ2-2 gives the whole variable domain NAGVMQNPRHLVRRRGQEARLRCSPMKGHSHVYWYRQLPEEGLKFMVYLQKENIIDESGMPKERFSAEFPKEGPSILRIQQVVRGDSAAYFCASSPPGGLSITGELFFGEGSRLTVL.

The chain combines TRBV6-1 with TRBJ2-7, with 8 bases that match TRBD2. Losses at the gene ends were 8 bases for V and 5 bases for J; bases not matched to a gene: 11. There are 14 residues in the CDR3. Per the germline V gene, CDR1 is MNHNS and CDR2 is SASEGT. CDR3 residues: CASSTGGNLDEQYF. The CDR3 DNA follows: TGTGCCAGCTCGACGGGGGGGAATTTGGACGAGCAGTACTTC.

This sequence joins TRBV25-1 and TRBJ1-4; D not certain. The V gene's germline CDR1 is MGHDK and CDR2 SYGVNS. The CDR3 covers 16 residues. Trimming took off 3 bases at V and 3 bases at J, with 14 bases between the two ends. The CDR3 DNA reads as TGTGCCAGCAGTGACTCGACCCGGGCCCCTAATGAAAAACTGTTTTTT. Protein: CASSDSTRAPNEKLFF.